Following are 30 T cell receptor beta chains from one sample sequenced in a study of blood T cell repertoires in COVID-19. The protocol was immunoSEQ multiplex PCR, while the TCRdb copy is restricted to in-frame clones and leaves out a portion. Of approximately 300,000 clones detected, around 90% appear once; the ten largest clones hold approximately 3.3%. The sample was peripheral blood. The receptors come from a woman between 40 and 50 years old with acute or convalescent COVID-19.

This clone was picked up a small number of times. The rearrangement uses TRBV5-1 and TRBJ1-1, with 10 nucleotides matching TRBD1. The germline V gene encodes CDR1 SGHRS and CDR2 YFSETQ. The V gene end was trimmed by 5 bases and the J gene end by 0 bases; junction bases not matched to a gene: 7. The CDR3 consists of 16 residues. CDR3: CASRWGTGVLNTEAFF. The CDR3 DNA reads as TGCGCCAGCAGATGGGGGACAGGGGTTTTGAACACTGAAGCTTTCTTT.

The chain couples TRBV6-6 to TRBJ2-4, with 7 bases matching TRBD1. Germline V gene sequence: CDR1 MNHNY, CDR2 SVGAGI (reference sequence). V shed 7 bases, J shed 1 base, and the junction held 4 bases outside the gene matches. The CDR3 runs 14 residues. The CDR3 region has the DNA TGTGCCAGCATGATACAGGGGGCCAAAAACATTCAGTACTTC. As protein: CASMIQGAKNIQYF.

This chain connects TRBV10-3 to TRBJ1-5; 7 bases match TRBD1. With 10 bases clipped from V and 2 bases from J, the junction kept 20 bases outside the gene matches. The length of the CDR3 is 18 residues. Per the germline V gene, CDR1 is ENHRY and CDR2 is SYGVKD. The CDR3 DNA follows: TGTGCCACCGCTGAAAAGGACAGGTACGGGTTCGGCAATCAGCCCCAGCATTTT. As protein: CATAEKDRYGFGNQPQHF.

J is TRBJ1-2 and V is TRBV6-6, with 10 bases lining up with TRBD1. Germline lookup yields CDR1 MNHNY and CDR2 SVGAGI (reference sequence). V was pared by 4 bases and J by 8 bases, with 4 bases of the junction left unmatched. This CDR3 is 13 amino acids long. DNA for the CDR3: TGTGCCAGCAGTTTTGGGACAGGGGTCGGCTACACCTTC. It codes for CASSFGTGVGYTF.

The J gene is TRBJ2-3, the V gene TRBV3-1 (or the pseudogene TRBV3-2); 9 nucleotides agree with TRBD2. The germline V gene has CDR1 LGHDT and CDR2 YNNKEL (reference sequence). Trimming took 2 bases from V and 3 from J; bases not matched to a gene: 6. The length of the CDR3 is 16 residues. CDR3 residues: CASSQRGGGRTDTQYF. In DNA, the CDR3 is TGTGCCAGCAGCCAACGCGGGGGGGGGCGGACAGATACGCAGTATTTT.

The rearrangement joins TRBV25-1 to TRBJ1-2, with TRBD1 as a possible D gene (6 bases). The V gene's germline CDR1 is MGHDK and CDR2 SYGVNS. The CDR3 length is 15 residues. Trimming took 8 bases from V and 4 from J, leaving 20 bases between them. The CDR3 loop is CASLGYSDRAYGYTF. The CDR3 DNA is TGTGCCAGCCTGGGGTACTCGGACAGAGCCTATGGCTACACCTTC.

The V gene is TRBV9, the J gene TRBJ1-1; D possibly corresponds to TRBD1 (6 bases). This CDR3 has 15 amino acids. Germline V gene sequence: CDR1 SGDLS, CDR2 YYNGEE. Trimming stripped 0 bases from V and 3 bases from J, with 12 bases between. The CDR3 coding sequence is TGTGCCAGCAGCGTAGATTTAGGGGGATACACTGAAGCTTTCTTT. Its protein is CASSVDLGGYTEAFF.

In nucleotides, the CDR3 is TGTGCCACCAGTGATGCTACAGGGCGGTCTAACTATGGCTACACCTTC. Translation gives CATSDATGRSNYGYTF. The V call is TRBV24-1, the J call TRBJ1-2, with D possibly TRBD1 on 6 matching bases. The germline V gene has CDR1 KGHDR and CDR2 SFDVKD. V was pared by 3 bases and J by 0 bases, with 13 bases between. The length of the CDR3 is 16 residues.

J is TRBJ2-7 and V is TRBV2; no clear D. V was clipped by 4 bases and J by 7 bases, with 14 bases between them. The length of the CDR3 is 13 residues. In germline, CDR1 is SNHLY, CDR2 FYNNEI. The DNA of the CDR3 is TGTGCCAGCAGTGGCTCAGGTCTGAGTGAGCAGTACGTC. It encodes CASSGSGLSEQYV.

This chain joins TRBV21-1 and TRBJ1-5; TRBD1, the table's D call, was not compared with the DNA. TRBV21-1 represents a pseudogene. The CDR3 length is 18 residues. The CDR3 region has the DNA TGTGCCAGCAGCAAACCCTCCAAGACACGATATAGCAATCAGCCCCAGCATTTT. This translates into CASSKPSKTRYSNQPQHF.

The rearrangement links TRBV19 to TRBJ1-2; D possibly corresponds to TRBD1 (5 bases). CDR1 and CDR2 (germline): LNHDA, SQIVND (reference sequence). V lost 2 bases to trimming and J lost 7 bases, with 14 bases between them. The CDR3 sequence is 14 residues long. CDR3 DNA: TGTGCCAGTAGTATACAGAAACAGGATGGTGGCTACACCTTC. It translates to CASSIQKQDGGYTF.

CDR3: CASSSLRGHEQYV. The CDR3 DNA reads TGTGCCAGCAGTTCTCTGAGGGGGCACGAGCAGTACGTC. The gene calls are TRBV28 and TRBJ2-7; 7 bases line up with TRBD1. J gave up 5 bases and V 4 bases, and 5 bases lay outside the gene matches. There are 13 residues in the CDR3. CDR1 is MDHEN and CDR2 is SYDVKM in the germline V gene.

This sequence joins TRBV9 and TRBJ1-4, with 7 bases lining up with TRBD1. CDR1 is SGDLS, CDR2 YYNGEE, per germline. The CDR3 loop spans 15 amino acids. V was pared by 0 bases and J by 6 bases, with 5 bases of the junction left unmatched. The CDR3 DNA is TGTGCCAGCAGCGTAGCTGGGACAGCCTATGAAAAACTGTTTTTT. This encodes CASSVAGTAYEKLFF.

V and J are TRBV5-1 and TRBJ2-5, with D possibly TRBD1 on 6 matching bases. V was cut by 0 bases and J by 4 bases, with 19 bases left in between. The CDR3 loop spans 17 amino acids. Per the germline V gene, CDR1 is SGHRS and CDR2 is YFSETQ. CDR3 nucleotide sequence: TGCGCCAGCAGCTTGGGGGGGCCCGGGGCTGAGGGAGAGACCCAGTACTTC. Amino acid sequence: CASSLGGPGAEGETQYF.

The CDR3 DNA reads as TGTGCCAGCAGCCCTCTGAGCGATTCCTATGGCTACACCTTC. Its translation is CASSPLSDSYGYTF. The chain is built from TRBV14 and TRBJ1-2; unclear D gene. The V gene's germline CDR1 is SGHDN and CDR2 FVKESK. V was shortened by 4 bases and J by 4 bases, with 13 bases between the two germline ends. The CDR3 is 14 residues long.

As for this clone: Germline is not matched at one junction end, which may reflect a read error. This CDR3 is CACSPLGGGSTDTQYF. As DNA, the CDR3 is TGTGCCTGCAGTCCCTTGGGGGGGGGTAGCACAGATACGCAGTATTTT. The chain is built from TRBV11-2 and TRBJ2-3; 7 bases map to TRBD2. Germline values: CDR1 SGHAT, CDR2 FQNNGV. CDR3 length equals 16 residues.

V usage is TRBV2 and J usage is TRBJ2-5; 8 nucleotides align to TRBD1. The V segment lost 6 bases and the J segment 5 bases; nucleotides outside the gene matches: 14. The CDR3 totals 16 residues. Germline CDR1 SNHLY, CDR2 FYNNEI. The CDR3 is CASSLGQGKRWETQYF. In nucleotides, the CDR3 is TGTGCCAGCAGCCTCGGACAGGGAAAGAGGTGGGAGACCCAGTACTTC.

The table lists this clone with a count of one. This chain joins TRBV5-1 and TRBJ1-1; 7 bases map to TRBD1. The V gene end was trimmed by 7 bases and the J gene end by 1 base; junction bases not matched to a gene: 4. This CDR3 is built from 13 residues. Germline CDR1 and CDR2: SGHRS and YFSETQ. CDR3 nucleotides: TGCGCCAGCGTGGGACAGACGAACACTGAAGCTTTCTTT. It translates to CASVGQTNTEAFF.

This chain joins TRBV5-4 and TRBJ1-1; 7 positions match TRBD1. The CDR3 runs to 17 residues. V dropped 0 bases and J dropped 5; count of bases not matched to a gene: 13. Germline V lookup: CDR1 SGHNT, CDR2 YYREEE (reference sequence). DNA for the CDR3: TGTGCCAGCAGCTTGGATGTCGCGGCAGGGGGGTGGACTGAAGCTTTCTTT. Protein: CASSLDVAAGGWTEAFF.

The rearrangement uses TRBV9 and TRBJ2-3, with TRBD2 matching 15 bases. V dropped 3 bases and J dropped 2; count of bases not matched to a gene: 4. Germline CDR1 SGDLS, CDR2 YYNGEE. The CDR3 consists of 17 residues. CDR3 coding DNA: TGTGCCAGCAGCGGGGGACTAGCGGGGGGTATCACAGATACGCAGTATTTT. Protein product: CASSGGLAGGITDTQYF.

The rearrangement joins TRBV15 to TRBJ1-5, with 8 bases fitting TRBD1. Germline values: CDR1 LNHNV, CDR2 YYDKDF (reference sequence). The CDR3 consists of 13 residues. The J segment lost 2 bases and the V segment lost 6 bases, leaving 0 bases of the junction unmatched. The CDR3: CATRTGGNQPQHF. CDR3 coding DNA: TGTGCCACCAGGACAGGGGGCAATCAGCCCCAGCATTTT.

This clone was detected once. The CDR3 nucleotides read TGTGCCAGCAGCCAACCGACAGGGGGCTGGGAGACCCAGTACTTC. Translated: CASSQPTGGWETQYF. The chain has TRBV3-1 (or the pseudogene TRBV3-2) and TRBJ2-5, with 10 bases fitting TRBD1. With V trimmed by 2 bases and J by 5 bases, 5 bases remained unmatched. This CDR3 has 15 amino acids. Germline V gene data show CDR1 as LGHDT and CDR2 as YNNKEL (reference sequence).

This chain uses TRBV3-1 (or the pseudogene TRBV3-2) with TRBJ1-2; TRBD1 aligns across 8 bases. Looked up from germline, CDR1 is LGHDT and CDR2 is YNNKEL (reference sequence). CDR3 length: 16 residues. Trimming at V came to 5 bases and at J to 1 base, leaving 9 bases not matched to a gene. CDR3 DNA sequence: TGTGCCAGCAGCAGGGGGAACAGGGGGGATAACTATGGCTACACCTTC. Its protein is CASSRGNRGDNYGYTF.

The V call is TRBV6-1, the J call TRBJ1-4, with D perhaps matching TRBD1 (5 bases). The length of the CDR3 is 15 residues. Trimming took off 2 bases at V and 3 bases at J, with 10 bases between the two ends. Germline-derived CDR1 and CDR2 are MNHNS and SASEGT. CDR3 DNA sequence: TGTGCCAGCAGTGAAAGCGGGACGGCTAATGAAAAACTGTTTTTT. Amino acid sequence: CASSESGTANEKLFF.

This clone was seen a handful of times. V is TRBV2 and J is TRBJ2-3, with TRBD2 identical over 8 bases. CDR1 is SNHLY, CDR2 FYNNEI, per germline. The CDR3 totals 17 residues. With V trimmed by 4 bases and J by 0 bases, 9 bases remained unmatched. CDR3: CASSGPLAGSSTDTQYF. The CDR3 DNA sequence: TGTGCCAGCAGTGGTCCATTAGCGGGGTCAAGCACAGATACGCAGTATTTT.

This chain connects TRBV4-1 to TRBJ2-5; 7 bases fit TRBD2. This CDR3 is built from 16 residues. Germline V gene lookup returns CDR1 MGHRA and CDR2 YSYEKL. The V and J ends lost 3 bases and 4 bases, in that order; junction bases with no gene match: 11. CDR3 DNA sequence: TGCGCCAGCAGCCAGAGGGACTACCCGGCCCCAGAGACCCAGTACTTC. It encodes CASSQRDYPAPETQYF.

The J gene is TRBJ1-1, the V gene TRBV29-1; D is unresolved. The CDR3 runs 14 residues. V lost 2 bases, J lost 6 bases, and 16 bases lay in between. Germline V CDR1 and CDR2: SQVTM, ANQGSEA. CDR3 nucleotide sequence: TGCAGCGTTGAACTCTACAGCGGGTCTTCTGAAGCTTTCTTT. It codes for CSVELYSGSSEAFF.

The V gene is TRBV30, the J gene TRBJ1-4, with no clear D. Germline CDR1 GTSNPN, CDR2 SVGIG (reference sequence). V lost 2 bases and J lost 6, with 16 bases in between. The CDR3 loop spans 15 amino acids. CDR3 residues: CAWSIGISPDEKLFF. For the CDR3, the DNA is TGTGCCTGGAGTATCGGGATTTCCCCCGATGAAAAACTGTTTTTT.

The chain joins TRBV11-2 to TRBJ2-2; no reliable D call. Deletions cut 4 bases from V and 5 bases from J, with 8 bases between. CDR3 size: 13 residues. CDR1 SGHAT and CDR2 FQNNGV come from the germline V gene. The CDR3 DNA sequence: TGTGCCAGCAGCTCCCCCCCTACCGGGGAGCTGTTTTTT. This codes for CASSSPPTGELFF.

This rearrangement joins TRBV6-5 to TRBJ1-1, with TRBD1 matching 8 bases. This CDR3 is built from 15 residues. With 6 bases clipped from V and 0 bases from J, the junction kept 6 bases outside the gene matches. The germline V gene has CDR1 MNHEY and CDR2 SVGAGI. CDR3 loop: CASSRTGLMNTEAFF. The DNA for the CDR3 is TGTGCCAGCAGCCGGACAGGGCTTATGAACACTGAAGCTTTCTTT.